The entry that follows covers one T cell receptor (beta chain) sequence. Its antigen is not identified. These data originate in a study of shared clonotypes between healthy human individuals. Study-wide findings and caveats: The generation probabilities recorded for non-shared clonotypes fell below those of clonotypes shared by all four donors. Blood was the only sampled material, and tissue repertoires likely differ.

The protocol was immunoSEQ multiplex PCR, while the TCRdb copy is restricted to in-frame clones and leaves out a portion. Of a few million clones in the sample, 80% to 95% were seen once. The CDR3 runs to 12 residues. The V end lost 0 bases, the J end lost 7 bases, and 8 bases lay between the germline ends. Germline V gene data show CDR1 as SGHNT and CDR2 as YYREEE (reference sequence). Healthy and HIV-negative, the adult donors had no recent acute infections or vaccinations. The V gene is TRBV5-4, the J gene TRBJ2-7; D is unclear. The TCR comes from a man aged 18 to 30 in good health. Some clones in this sample may be carry-over from other donors' samples. Sequencing was carried out using naive CD4+ T cells from PBMCs. As to subset: CD45RA+ positively selected. The CDR3 loop is CASSLGEEEQYF. CDR3 coding DNA: TGTGCCAGCAGCTTGGGAGAGGAAGAGCAGTACTTC.